The present T cell receptor (beta chain) was sequenced within a study of T cell changes during pregnancy in multiple sclerosis. Profiled with immunoSEQ multiplex PCR; TCRdb holds only in-frame clones, not every one. Of about 64,000 clones listed, roughly 89% are singletons. Losses at the gene ends were 5 bases for V and 4 bases for J; bases not matched to a gene: 7. This CDR3 has 14 amino acids. The germline gives CDR1 SNHLY, CDR2 FYNNEI. This specimen consisted of peripheral blood, obtained in the second trimester of pregnancy. This clonotype was obtained from a female donor with multiple sclerosis, enrolled in a pregnancy study. The chain has TRBV2 and TRBJ2-7, with TRBD1 matching over 8 bases. CDR3 bases: TGTGCCAGCAGTCGGGACGGGACAGGTTACGAGCAGTACTTC. The encoded protein is CASSRDGTGYEQYF.